The clone carrying this T cell receptor (beta chain) has more than one count but fewer than ten. Antigen unknown. Time point denoted: persistent/refractory GD, antithyroid drugs over 5 years with positive TRAb. The TCR library was made from RNA that had been extracted from PBMCs in TRIzol. Patients came from an endocrinology department in Xi'an, China. The data are from a study of regulatory T cells in long-lasting Graves disease. Study at large: Graves' disease counted as persistent after over 5 years of antithyroid drugs with positive TSH receptor antibodies.

Study-level points and caveats: Newly diagnosed Graves' patients had higher TCR diversity than persistent ones.

HTBI primers from iRepertoire and Arm-PCR of CDR3 regions yielded the TCR beta libraries. TCRdb fed the multiplex PCR reads into MiXCR, producing one record per CDR3 protein. The repertoire holds 700,000 or so distinct CDR3 sequences, with 30% as singletons. The sequencing here drew on peripheral blood mononuclear cells (PBMCs), taken when the disease was refractory, from a patient treated with antithyroid drugs. The origin of this receptor is a female donor with Graves disease.

CDR3 loop: CSAHTPLGAYSNQPQHF. The DNA for the CDR3 is TGCAGTGCTCATACACCATTGGGGGCCTATAGCAATCAGCCCCAGCATTTT. This chain uses TRBV20-1 with TRBJ1-5, with D possibly being TRBD1 (6 bases). Trimming took off 5 bases at V and 0 bases at J, with 20 bases between the two ends. Germline loops: CDR1 DFQATT, CDR2 SNEGSKA (reference sequence). The CDR3 length is 17 residues.